This TCR beta chain comes out of a study of blood T cell repertoires in COVID-19. With 4 bases removed from V and 6 bases from J, the gap between germline ends came to 10 bases. The CDR3 has 12 amino acids. CDR1 and CDR2 (germline): LGHDT, YNNKEL (reference sequence). Per the authors' pipeline: It was from reference gene primer amplification that nucleated cell counts were estimated. Profiled with immunoSEQ multiplex PCR; TCRdb holds only in-frame clones, not every one. D and trimming come from the DNA, and the V and J calls and clone size come from that table. In the table there are about 360,000 clones, approximately 86% of which are singletons.

The chain carries TRBV3-1 (or the pseudogene TRBV3-2) and TRBJ2-7; D is possibly TRBD1 (6 bases). The sequenced material came from peripheral blood. This sequence was found in a woman in her fifties or sixties with COVID-19, enrolled during active disease. CDR3: CASSLTGSEQYF. CDR3 coding DNA: TGTGCCAGCAGCCTTACAGGGTCCGAGCAGTACTTC.